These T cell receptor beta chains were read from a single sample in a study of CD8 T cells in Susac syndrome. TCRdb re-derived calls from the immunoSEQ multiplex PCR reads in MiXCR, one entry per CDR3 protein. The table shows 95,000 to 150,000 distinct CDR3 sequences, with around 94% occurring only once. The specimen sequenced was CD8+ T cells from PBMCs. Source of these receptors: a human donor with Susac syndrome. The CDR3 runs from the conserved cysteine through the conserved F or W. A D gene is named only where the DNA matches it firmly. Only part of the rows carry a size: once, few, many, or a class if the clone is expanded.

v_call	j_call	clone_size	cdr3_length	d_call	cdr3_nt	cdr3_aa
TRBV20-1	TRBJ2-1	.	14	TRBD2	TGCAGTGCTAGGCCTAGCGGGGGTAGGGATGAGCAGTTCTTC	CSARPSGGRDEQFF
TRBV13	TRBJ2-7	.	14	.	TGTGCCAGCAGCTTAAGGGGTGCGGCCTACGAGCAGTACTTC	CASSLRGAAYEQYF
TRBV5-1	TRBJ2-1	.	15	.	TGCGCCAGCAGCTCCCGTGACAGTGCCTACAATGAGCAGTTCTTC	CASSSRDSAYNEQFF
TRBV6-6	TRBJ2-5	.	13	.	TGTGCCAGCATAAACGGCCCGCAAGAGACCCAGTACTTC	CASINGPQETQYF
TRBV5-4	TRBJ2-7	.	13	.	TGTGCCAGCCGCGACCGAGATCAGATCGAGCAGTACTTC	CASRDRDQIEQYF
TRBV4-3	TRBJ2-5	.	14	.	TGCGCCAGCAGCCAAGCTTTCCGGGAAGAGACCCAGTACTTC	CASSQAFREETQYF
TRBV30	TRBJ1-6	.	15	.	TGTGCCTGTCCTAGACTCGGACGGAATAATTCACCCCTCCACTTT	CACPRLGRNNSPLHF
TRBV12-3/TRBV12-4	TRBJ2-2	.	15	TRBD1	TGTGCCAGCAGTTGGGACAGGGGGGTCACCGGGGAGCTGTTTTTT	CASSWDRGVTGELFF
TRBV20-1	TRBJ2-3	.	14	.	TGCAGTGCTAGAGGACTGGGGGGCGCAGATACGCAGTATTTT	CSARGLGGADTQYF
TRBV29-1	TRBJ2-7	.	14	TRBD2	TGCAGCGTGAAAAGGACTAGCAGTACCTACGAGCAGTACTTC	CSVKRTSSTYEQYF
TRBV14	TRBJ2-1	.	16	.	TGTGCCAGCAGCCAAGAGGTCCAGGGTTTTGGGAATGAGCAGTTCTTC	CASSQEVQGFGNEQFF
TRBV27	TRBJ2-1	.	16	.	TGTGCCAGCAGTACCACCCTTAGGGCAGCATACAATGAGCAGTTCTTC	CASSTTLRAAYNEQFF
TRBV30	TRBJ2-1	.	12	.	TGTGCCTGGAGTGTTGGTTGGAATGAGCAGTTCTTC	CAWSVGWNEQFF
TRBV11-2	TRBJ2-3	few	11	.	TGTGCCAGCTCGGCCGGTGATACGCAGTATTTT	CASSAGDTQYF
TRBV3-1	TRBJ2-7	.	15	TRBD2	TGTGCCAGCAGCCTAGGGACTAGCGGGGTTTACGAGCAGTACTTC	CASSLGTSGVYEQYF
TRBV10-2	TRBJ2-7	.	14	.	TGCGCCAGCAGTGACGGGACATCGCCCTACGAGCAGTACTTC	CASSDGTSPYEQYF
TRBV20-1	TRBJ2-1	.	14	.	TGCAGTGCGAAGCTTAGCGGCTCCTACAATGAGCAGTTCTTC	CSAKLSGSYNEQFF
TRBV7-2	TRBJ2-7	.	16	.	TGTGCCAGCAGCCTCGCTCCCGCGGGGCCCACCTACGAGCAGTACTTC	CASSLAPAGPTYEQYF
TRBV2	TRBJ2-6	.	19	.	TGTGCCAGCGACTCCAAAATACTAGCTCCCGGTACTGGGGCCAACGTCCTGACTTTC	CASDSKILAPGTGANVLTF
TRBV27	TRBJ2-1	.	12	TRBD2	TGTGCCAGCAGTTTTGGGGGGGGTGAGCAGTTCTTC	CASSFGGGEQFF
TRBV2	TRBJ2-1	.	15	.	TGTGCCAGCAGTGATTCGGGGGGCGGGTACAATGAGCAGTTCTTC	CASSDSGGGYNEQFF
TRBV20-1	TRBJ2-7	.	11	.	TGCAGTGCTAGAGAGCTGTACGAGCAGTACTTC	CSARELYEQYF
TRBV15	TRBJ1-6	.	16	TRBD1	TGTGCCACCAGCAGGCAAAAAGGGGGCTTTGGTTCACCCCTCCACTTT	CATSRQKGGFGSPLHF
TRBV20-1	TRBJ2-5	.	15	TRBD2	TGCAGTGCTAGCCCAGGGACTAGCTTCATAGAGACCCAGTACTTC	CSASPGTSFIETQYF
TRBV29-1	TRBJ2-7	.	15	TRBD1	TGCAGCGTTGAAACCCCCGGGACAGCCCAATACGAGCAGTACTTC	CSVETPGTAQYEQYF
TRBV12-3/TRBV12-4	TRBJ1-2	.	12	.	TGTGCCAGCACTTATCAGGGTGATGGCTACACCTTC	CASTYQGDGYTF
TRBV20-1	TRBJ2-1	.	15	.	TGCAGTGCTCGCGGGGCGTTGGATAGTTGGAATGAGCAGTTCTTC	CSARGALDSWNEQFF
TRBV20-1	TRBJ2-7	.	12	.	TGCAGTGCCGCCCAGGCAGGGGACGAGCAGTACTTC	CSAAQAGDEQYF
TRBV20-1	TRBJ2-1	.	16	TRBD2	TGCAGTGCTAGAGATCCTAGCGGGGGGGCTAGATATGAGCAGTTCTTC	CSARDPSGGARYEQFF
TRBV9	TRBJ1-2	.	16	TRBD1	TGTGCCAGCAGCCCTCGGGACAGGGGGAGATCTTTGGGCTACACCTTC	CASSPRDRGRSLGYTF
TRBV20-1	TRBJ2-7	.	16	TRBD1	TGCAGTGCTAGAGATGGTCCGGGACAGGGGGGCTACGAGCAGTACTTC	CSARDGPGQGGYEQYF
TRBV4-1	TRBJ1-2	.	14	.	TGCGCCAGCAGCCAAGTTAGCCCAGGGAGCGGCTACACCTTC	CASSQVSPGSGYTF
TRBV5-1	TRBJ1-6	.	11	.	TGCGCCAGCAGCTTGGTCCCACCCCTCCACTTT	CASSLVPPLHF
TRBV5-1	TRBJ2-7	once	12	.	TGCGCCAGCAGCGCGCTAGACTACGAGCAGTACTTC	CASSALDYEQYF
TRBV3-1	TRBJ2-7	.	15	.	TGTGCCAGCAGCCAAGGCCCAGTGGGACCCTACGAGCAGTACTTC	CASSQGPVGPYEQYF
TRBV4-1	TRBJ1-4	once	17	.	TGCGCCAGCAGCCAAGACCCCCCCACAGGGCGTGGTGAAAAACTGTTTTTT	CASSQDPPTGRGEKLFF
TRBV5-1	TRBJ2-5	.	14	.	TGCGCCAGCATGCCAGGGGCAGTCCAAGAGACCCAGTACTTC	CASMPGAVQETQYF
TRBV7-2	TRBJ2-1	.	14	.	TGTGCCAGTACCCCGGGGCCCTCCTACAATGAGCAGTTCTTC	CASTPGPSYNEQFF
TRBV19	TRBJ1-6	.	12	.	TGTGCCAGTAGTATAGGGGGGTCACCCCTCCACTTT	CASSIGGSPLHF
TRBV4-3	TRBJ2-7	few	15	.	TGCGCCAGCAGCCAAGAGCCGGAGATCTCCTACGAGCAGTACTTC	CASSQEPEISYEQYF
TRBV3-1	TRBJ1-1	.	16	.	TGTGCCAGCAGCCAAGAGGGTGAAGGGCGGAACACTGAAGCTTTCTTT	CASSQEGEGRNTEAFF